This T cell receptor beta chain was sequenced during a study of T cells in Graves' hyperthyroidism and ophthalmopathy. Ten or more counts support this clonotype. Active moderate-to-severe ophthalmopathy, Clinical Activity Score at least 3, NOSPECS at least 4, under 3 months' duration. Patients showing uncontrolled infection, other autoimmune disease, pregnancy or lactation were ineligible. 8.5 to 10 ml of fresh peripheral blood supplied the PBMCs. It was RNA transcripts that yielded the amplified TCR beta CDR3 regions. HTBI primers were the set used in a first-round RT-PCR of the TCR CDR3. TCRdb ran MiXCR on the multiplex PCR reads and lists one entry per CDR3 protein. The data hold 640,000 or so distinct CDR3 sequences, with about 14% observed a single time. This CDR3 has 15 residues. CDR1 is SGDLS, CDR2 YYNGEE, per germline. V lost 0 bases and J lost 6, with 16 bases in between.

The sequence derives from a woman aged 18 to 35 with Graves' ophthalmopathy. The V gene is TRBV9, the J gene TRBJ2-7; possibly TRBD1 or TRBD2 for D (5 bases each). Material: blood. As DNA, the CDR3 is TGTGCCAGCAGCGTAGGGGACGGAACATACCCCGAGCAGTACTTC. Encoded protein: CASSVGDGTYPEQYF.